These 21 T cell receptor beta chains originate from one sample sequenced in a study of cytomegalovirus exposure and HLA in healthy donors. 60 Vbeta and 13 Jbeta primers were used in PCR. The repertoire was sequenced with immunoSEQ multiplex PCR; TCRdb's copy has only in-frame clones and lacks some. The sample lists approximately 130,000 clones, approximately 82% seen once, with approximately 2.6% in the top ten. Material for sequencing was PBMCs. Source of these receptors: a boy younger than 10 in good health and CMV-seronegative.

This chain connects TRBV4-1 to TRBJ1-2; perhaps TRBD1 as D (6 bases). Trimming removed 0 bases at V and 4 bases at J, with 12 bases between. Germline loops: CDR1 MGHRA, CDR2 YSYEKL. CDR3 size: 15 residues. The CDR3 DNA follows: TGCGCCAGCAGCCAAGATCAGCAGGGGTTCTATGGCTACACCTTC. It specifies CASSQDQQGFYGYTF.

The chain employs TRBV2 and TRBJ2-3; 9 bases match TRBD2. The CDR3 extends over 17 amino acids. The germline V gene has CDR1 SNHLY and CDR2 FYNNEI. J was trimmed by 4 bases and V by 3 bases; bases with no gene match: 11. CDR3: CASSDIGGSGSADTQYF. The CDR3, as DNA: TGTGCCAGCAGTGATATTGGTGGTAGCGGGAGCGCAGATACGCAGTATTTT.

This chain joins TRBV28 and TRBJ2-3, with a weak D call TRBD1 (6 bases). This CDR3 region has 14 residues. Deletions cut 7 bases from V and 0 bases from J, with 11 bases between. Germline V gives CDR1 MDHEN, CDR2 SYDVKM. CDR3 protein: CASTRQVSTDTQYF. The CDR3 coding sequence is TGTGCCAGCACGCGACAGGTTAGCACAGATACGCAGTATTTT.

The chain couples TRBV18 to TRBJ2-7; 10 nucleotides match TRBD1. The CDR3 spans 15 residues. The J segment lost 1 base and the V segment lost 5 bases, leaving 5 bases of the junction unmatched. The V gene's germline CDR1 is KGHSH and CDR2 LQKENI. The CDR3 is CASSLGQGRSYEQYF. Written as DNA, the CDR3 is TGTGCCAGCTCATTGGGACAGGGGAGGTCCTACGAGCAGTACTTC.

This chain uses TRBV7-3 with TRBJ2-7; TRBD1 aligns across 9 bases. V lost 5 bases to trimming and J lost 5 bases; unmatched junction nucleotides: 13. This CDR3 comprises 16 residues. Germline V CDR1 and CDR2: SGHTA, FQGTGA. CDR3 protein: CASSAIPGTGRDEQYF. The CDR3 DNA follows: TGTGCCAGCAGCGCTATCCCCGGGACAGGGAGGGACGAGCAGTACTTC.

The rearrangement links TRBV7-2 to TRBJ2-7; D perhaps matches TRBD1 (5 bases). V dropped 5 bases and J dropped 0 bases, with 11 bases sitting between them. Germline V lookup: CDR1 SGHTA, CDR2 FQGNSA. There are 14 residues in the CDR3. The CDR3 coding sequence is TGTGCCAGCAGCGAACAGGTTAACTCCTACGAGCAGTACTTC. Amino acids: CASSEQVNSYEQYF.

This clone has a single count. The chain combines TRBV18 with TRBJ2-3; 11 bases match TRBD2. Germline V lookup: CDR1 KGHSH, CDR2 LQKENI. V lost 2 bases to trimming and J lost 2 bases; unmatched junction nucleotides: 3. CDR3 length: 16 residues. The CDR3 DNA reads TGTGCCAGCTCACCAATAGCGGGGGGGTTCACAGATACGCAGTATTTT. Protein product: CASSPIAGGFTDTQYF.

V gene TRBV7-9 combines with J gene TRBJ2-7; 10 bases agree with TRBD2. This CDR3 region has 16 residues. Germline CDR1 and CDR2: SEHNR and FQNEAQ (reference sequence). CDR3 DNA: TGTTCCAGCAGCTTATCCCCTCTAGCGGGAGAGTACGAGCAGTACGTC. This encodes CSSSLSPLAGEYEQYV.

The J gene is TRBJ2-7, the V gene TRBV7-4; 9 nucleotides agree with TRBD1. Unmatched junction bases numbered 4, after V lost 2 bases and J lost 2 bases. Germline V CDR1 and CDR2: SGHVT, SQSDAQ. The CDR3 is 15 amino acids. The DNA for the CDR3 is TGTGCCAGCAGCTTAAGGGGACAGGGCACCTACGAGCAGTACTTC. This translates into CASSLRGQGTYEQYF.

V is TRBV30 and J is TRBJ1-2; no firm D call. Germline CDR1 GTSNPN, CDR2 SVGIG (reference sequence). Trimming removed 1 base at V and 2 bases at J, with 5 bases between. The CDR3 is 12 residues long. CDR3: CAWSGGNYGYTF. The CDR3 coding sequence is TGTGCCTGGAGTGGAGGGAACTATGGCTACACCTTC.

The gene calls are TRBV9 and TRBJ2-2; D remains unclear. This CDR3 is built from 14 residues. Trimming removed 7 bases from V and 0 bases from J, with 10 bases in between. Germline V gene sequence: CDR1 SGDLS, CDR2 YYNGEE. In DNA, the CDR3 is TGTGCCAGCGGCGGCGGCACGAACACCGGGGAGCTGTTTTTT. Translation: CASGGGTNTGELFF.

This clone was seen only a few times. Only one base separates this from a far larger clonotype, so it likely reflects a read error. The rearrangement links TRBV5-8 to TRBJ2-7, with D possibly matching TRBD2 (5 bases). The germline V and J ends were trimmed by 4 bases and 3 bases, with 8 bases remaining between them. CDR3 length: 12 residues. Germline lookup yields CDR1 SGHTS and CDR2 YDEGEE. Written as DNA, the CDR3 is TGTGCCAGCAGCCTCCGGGACTACGAGCAGTACGTC. Protein: CASSLRDYEQYV.

This chain connects TRBV10-3 to TRBJ2-3, with 14 bases aligning to TRBD2. Germline CDR1 and CDR2: ENHRY and SYGVKD. CDR3 length: 18 residues. J lost 3 bases, V lost 5 bases, and 10 bases had no gene match. The CDR3 loop reads CAISSPAGLAGATDTQYF. The CDR3 nucleotides are TGTGCCATCAGTTCTCCTGCGGGACTAGCGGGAGCAACAGATACGCAGTATTTT.

The chain combines TRBV7-9 with TRBJ1-1; tentative D call: TRBD1 (5 bases). CDR3 length equals 16 residues. Germline lookup yields CDR1 SEHNR and CDR2 FQNEAQ (reference sequence). Trimming pared 2 bases from V and 2 bases from J, leaving 15 bases between. CDR3 DNA sequence: TGTGCCAGCAGCTTACCTGGTGCCGGGGGTAACACTGAAGCTTTCTTT. Protein product: CASSLPGAGGNTEAFF.

In its sample, this clone was seen once. CDR3 DNA sequence: TGTGCCAGCAAGTTAGCGGGAGTGAACACCGGGGAGCTGTTTTTT. Translation gives CASKLAGVNTGELFF. This chain links TRBV11-1 with TRBJ2-2; 9 bases agree with TRBD2. CDR1 is SGHAT, CDR2 FQDESV, per germline (reference sequence). The length of the CDR3 is 15 residues. With V trimmed by 7 bases and J by 1 base, 4 bases remained unmatched. Combining the CDR3 with reference TRBV11-1 and TRBJ2-2 gives the whole variable domain EAEVAQSPRYKITEKSQAVAFWCDPISGHATLYWYRQILGQGPELLVQFQDESVVDDSQLPKDRFSAERLKGVDSTLKIQPAELGDSAMYLCASKLAGVNTGELFFGEGSRLTVL.

The chain joins TRBV10-3 to TRBJ2-1; 7 bases line up with TRBD1. Losses at the gene ends were 0 bases for V and 12 bases for J; bases not matched to a gene: 5. Germline V gene data show CDR1 as ENHRY and CDR2 as SYGVKD. CDR3 length: 13 residues. The CDR3 region has the DNA TGTGCCATCAGTGAGTCACAGGGGACCCGGCAGTTCTTC. Amino acids: CAISESQGTRQFF.

The chain links TRBV19 to TRBJ2-4; TRBD2 agrees at 12 bases. Germline V gene lookup returns CDR1 LNHDA and CDR2 SQIVND (reference sequence). V shed 3 bases and J 0 bases; nucleotides not matched to a gene: 9. The CDR3 length is 19 residues. In DNA form, the CDR3 reads TGTGCCAGTAGTATCGGTAGACTAGCGGGAGAGTTAGCCAAAAACATTCAGTACTTC. Its protein is CASSIGRLAGELAKNIQYF.

The V call is TRBV5-1, the J call TRBJ1-2, with D tentatively TRBD1 (5 bases). CDR3 length equals 14 residues. V lost 2 bases, J lost 6 bases, and 14 bases lay in between. Germline CDR1 is SGHRS and CDR2 is YFSETQ. CDR3 protein: CASSLGQGQDGYTF. The CDR3 bases are TGCGCCAGCAGCTTAGGGCAGGGCCAGGATGGCTACACCTTC.

This clone was seen a few times. This chain joins TRBV4-2 and TRBJ1-1; 7 bases fit TRBD1. The CDR3 length is 13 residues. Unmatched junction bases numbered 3, after V lost 4 bases and J lost 4 bases. CDR1 and CDR2 (germline): LGHNA, YNFKEQ. The CDR3 protein is CASSLGQTTEAFF. The CDR3 DNA is TGTGCCAGCAGCCTGGGACAGACCACTGAAGCTTTCTTT.

V is TRBV14 and J is TRBJ1-2; 7 bases are a match to TRBD1. The trim removed 6 bases at V and 1 base at J, leaving 5 bases unmatched. There are 14 residues in the CDR3. Germline CDR1 and CDR2: SGHDN and FVKESK. The CDR3 sequence is CASSTTGNNYGYTF. In DNA, the CDR3 is TGTGCCAGCAGTACGACAGGGAATAACTATGGCTACACCTTC.

The chain combines TRBV5-1 with TRBJ2-5; 7 bases align to TRBD2. The CDR3 is 14 amino acids. CDR1 is SGHRS and CDR2 is YFSETQ in the germline V gene. V was pared by 4 bases and J by 3 bases, with 6 bases of the junction left unmatched. DNA for the CDR3: TGCGCCAGCAGCCTCGGACTAGTTGAAGAGACCCAGTACTTC. Encoded protein: CASSLGLVEETQYF.